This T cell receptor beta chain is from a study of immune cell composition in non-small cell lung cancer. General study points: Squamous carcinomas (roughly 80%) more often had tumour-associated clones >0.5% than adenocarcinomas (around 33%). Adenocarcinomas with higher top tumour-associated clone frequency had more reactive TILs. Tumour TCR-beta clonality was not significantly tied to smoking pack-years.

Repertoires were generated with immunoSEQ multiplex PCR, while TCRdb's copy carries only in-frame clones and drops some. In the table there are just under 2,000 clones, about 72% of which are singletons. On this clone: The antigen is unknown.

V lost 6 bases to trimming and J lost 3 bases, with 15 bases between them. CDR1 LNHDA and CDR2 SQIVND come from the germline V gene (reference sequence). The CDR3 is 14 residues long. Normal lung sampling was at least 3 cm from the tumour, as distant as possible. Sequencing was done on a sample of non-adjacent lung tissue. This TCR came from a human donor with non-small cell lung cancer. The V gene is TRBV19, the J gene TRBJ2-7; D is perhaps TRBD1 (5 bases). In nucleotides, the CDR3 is TGTGCCAGTAGGTTGACAGCATGGGGCTACGAGCAGTACTTC. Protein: CASRLTAWGYEQYF.